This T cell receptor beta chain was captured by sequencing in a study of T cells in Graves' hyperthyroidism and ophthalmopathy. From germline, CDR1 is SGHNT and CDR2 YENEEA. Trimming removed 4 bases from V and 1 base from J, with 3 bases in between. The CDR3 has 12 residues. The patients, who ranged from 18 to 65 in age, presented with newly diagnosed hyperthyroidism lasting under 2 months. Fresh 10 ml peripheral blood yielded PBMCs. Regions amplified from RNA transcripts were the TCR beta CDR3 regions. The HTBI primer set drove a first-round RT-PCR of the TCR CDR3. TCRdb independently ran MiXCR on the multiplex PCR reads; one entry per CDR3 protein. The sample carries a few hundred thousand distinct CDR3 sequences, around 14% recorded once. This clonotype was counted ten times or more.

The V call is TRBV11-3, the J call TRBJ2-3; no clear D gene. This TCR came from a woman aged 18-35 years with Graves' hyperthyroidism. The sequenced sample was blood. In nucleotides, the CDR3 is TGTGCCAGCAGCTCCGGCACAGATACGCAGTATTTT. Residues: CASSSGTDTQYF.